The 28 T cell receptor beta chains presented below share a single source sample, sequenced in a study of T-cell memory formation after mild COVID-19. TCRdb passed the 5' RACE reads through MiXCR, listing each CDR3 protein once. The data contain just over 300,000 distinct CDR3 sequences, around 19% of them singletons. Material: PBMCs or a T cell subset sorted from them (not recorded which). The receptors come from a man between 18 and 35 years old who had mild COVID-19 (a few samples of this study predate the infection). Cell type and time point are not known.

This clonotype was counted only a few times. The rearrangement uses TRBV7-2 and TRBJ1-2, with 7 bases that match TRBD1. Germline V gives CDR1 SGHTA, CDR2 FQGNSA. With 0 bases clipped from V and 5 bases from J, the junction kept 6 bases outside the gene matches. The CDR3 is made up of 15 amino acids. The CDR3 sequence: CASSLAVTGRYGYTF. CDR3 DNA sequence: TGTGCCAGCAGCTTAGCCGTGACAGGGCGGTATGGCTACACCTTC.

Written as DNA, the CDR3 is TGTGCCAGCAGCCAAGATCATGGGGGCACTGAAGCTTTCTTT. Its protein is CASSQDHGGTEAFF. The rearrangement links TRBV4-2 to TRBJ1-1, with D maybe TRBD1 (5 bases). V was shortened by 0 bases and J by 4 bases, with 9 bases between the two germline ends. The CDR3 loop spans 14 amino acids. From germline, CDR1 is LGHNA and CDR2 YNFKEQ.

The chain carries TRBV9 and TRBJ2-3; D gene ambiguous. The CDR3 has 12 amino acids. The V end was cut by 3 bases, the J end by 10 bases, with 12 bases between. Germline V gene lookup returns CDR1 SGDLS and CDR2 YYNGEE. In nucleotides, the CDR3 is TGTGCCAGCAGCGATGGGTTAGCTCCGCAGTATTTT. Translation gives CASSDGLAPQYF.

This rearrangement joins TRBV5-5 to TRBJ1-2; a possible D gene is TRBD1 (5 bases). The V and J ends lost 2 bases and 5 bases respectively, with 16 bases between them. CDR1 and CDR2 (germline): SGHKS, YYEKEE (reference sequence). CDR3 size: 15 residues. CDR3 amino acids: CASSLTGKGDYGYTF. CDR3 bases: TGTGCCAGCAGCTTAACAGGAAAAGGCGATTATGGCTACACCTTC.

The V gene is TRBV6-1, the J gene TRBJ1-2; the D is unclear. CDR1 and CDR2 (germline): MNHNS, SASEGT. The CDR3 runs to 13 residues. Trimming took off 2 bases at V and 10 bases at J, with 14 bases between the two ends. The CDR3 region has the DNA TGTGCCAGCAGTGAACTCGGAGGAAGGGTCTACACCTTC. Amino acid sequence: CASSELGGRVYTF.

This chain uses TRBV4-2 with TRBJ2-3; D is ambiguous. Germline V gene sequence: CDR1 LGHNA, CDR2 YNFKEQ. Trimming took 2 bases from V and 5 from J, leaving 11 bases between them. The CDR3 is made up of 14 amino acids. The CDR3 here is CASSQKANEDTQYF. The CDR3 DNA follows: TGTGCCAGCAGCCAAAAGGCTAATGAAGATACGCAGTATTTT.

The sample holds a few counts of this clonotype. The CDR3 protein is CASRPQTGKNRNEQYF. The CDR3 region has the DNA TGCGCCAGCAGACCGCAGACAGGGAAGAATAGGAACGAGCAGTACTTC. This chain uses TRBV5-1 with TRBJ2-7; 7 bases line up with TRBD1. CDR1 and CDR2 (germline): SGHRS, YFSETQ. The CDR3 has 16 residues. The trim removed 5 bases at V and 5 bases at J, leaving 16 bases unmatched.

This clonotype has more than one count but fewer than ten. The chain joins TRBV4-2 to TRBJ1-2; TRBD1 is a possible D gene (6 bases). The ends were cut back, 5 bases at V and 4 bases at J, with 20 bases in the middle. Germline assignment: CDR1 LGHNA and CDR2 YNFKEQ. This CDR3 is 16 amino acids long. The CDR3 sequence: CASSSRGGSGSYGYTF. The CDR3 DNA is TGTGCCAGCAGCTCAAGAGGGGGTTCGGGCAGCTATGGCTACACCTTC.

CDR3 DNA sequence: TGTGCCAGCAGCTTAATGGGGACAGGGAATTCACCCCTCCACTTT. Its protein product is CASSLMGTGNSPLHF. The chain links TRBV7-3 to TRBJ1-6, with 9 bases fitting TRBD1. V was clipped by 1 base and J by 7 bases; unmatched bases: 2. The CDR3 has 15 amino acids. Germline V gives CDR1 SGHTA, CDR2 FQGTGA.

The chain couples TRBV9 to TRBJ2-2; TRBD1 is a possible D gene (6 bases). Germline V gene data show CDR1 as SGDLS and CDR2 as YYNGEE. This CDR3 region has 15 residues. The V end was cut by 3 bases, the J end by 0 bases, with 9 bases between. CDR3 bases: TGTGCCAGCAGCGCGGACAGCTCGAACACCGGGGAGCTGTTTTTT. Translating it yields CASSADSSNTGELFF.

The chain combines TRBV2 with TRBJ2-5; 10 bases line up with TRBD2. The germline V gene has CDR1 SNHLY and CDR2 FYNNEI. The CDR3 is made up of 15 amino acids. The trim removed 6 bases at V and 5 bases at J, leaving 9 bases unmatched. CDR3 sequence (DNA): TGTGCCAGCAGAGCGGGGGGGCGTGGAGGGGAGACCCAGTACTTC. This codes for CASRAGGRGGETQYF. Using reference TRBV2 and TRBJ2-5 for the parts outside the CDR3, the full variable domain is EPEVTQTPSHQVTQMGQEVILRCVPISNHLYFYWYRQILGQKVEFLVSFYNNEISEKSEIFDDQFSVERPDGSNFTLKIRSTKLEDSAMYFCASRAGGRGGETQYFGPGTRLLVL.

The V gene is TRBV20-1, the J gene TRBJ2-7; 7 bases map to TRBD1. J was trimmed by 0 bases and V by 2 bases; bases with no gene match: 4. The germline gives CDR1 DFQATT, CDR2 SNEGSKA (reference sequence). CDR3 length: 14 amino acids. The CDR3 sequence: CSARRTGYSYEQYF. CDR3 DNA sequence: TGCAGTGCTAGAAGGACAGGCTACTCCTACGAGCAGTACTTC.

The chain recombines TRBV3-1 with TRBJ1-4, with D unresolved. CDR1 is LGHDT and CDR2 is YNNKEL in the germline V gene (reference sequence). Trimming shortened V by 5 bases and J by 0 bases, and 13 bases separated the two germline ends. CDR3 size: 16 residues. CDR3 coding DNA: TGTGCCAGCAGCTCCCGGGAGGGAGCAACTAATGAAAAACTGTTTTTT. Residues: CASSSREGATNEKLFF. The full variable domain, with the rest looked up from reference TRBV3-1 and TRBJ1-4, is DTAVSQTPKYLVTQMGNDKSIKCEQNLGHDTMYWYKQDSKKFLKIMFSYNNKELIINETVPNRFSPKSPDKAHLNLHINSLELGDSAVYFCASSSREGATNEKLFFGSGTQLSVL.

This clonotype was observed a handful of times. As DNA, the CDR3 is TGTGCCGGAACGGACAGCATGAACACTGAAGCTTTCTTT. As protein: CAGTDSMNTEAFF. The chain uses TRBV12-3 or TRBV12-4 and TRBJ1-1; weak D call: TRBD1 (6 bases). V dropped 11 bases and J dropped 0 bases, with 13 bases sitting between them. There are 13 residues in the CDR3.

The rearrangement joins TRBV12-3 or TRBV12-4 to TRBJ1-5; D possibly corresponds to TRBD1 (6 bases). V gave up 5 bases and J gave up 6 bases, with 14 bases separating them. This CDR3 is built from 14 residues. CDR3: CASSLARGLQPQHF. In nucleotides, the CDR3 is TGTGCCAGCAGTCTTGCCAGGGGACTTCAGCCCCAGCATTTT.

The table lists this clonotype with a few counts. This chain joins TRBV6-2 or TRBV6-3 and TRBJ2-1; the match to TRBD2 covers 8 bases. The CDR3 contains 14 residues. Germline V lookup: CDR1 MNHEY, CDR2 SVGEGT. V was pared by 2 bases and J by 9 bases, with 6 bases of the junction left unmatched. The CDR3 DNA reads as TGTGCCAGCAGTTACATCGGACTAGCTGGTGAGCAGTTCTTC. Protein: CASSYIGLAGEQFF.

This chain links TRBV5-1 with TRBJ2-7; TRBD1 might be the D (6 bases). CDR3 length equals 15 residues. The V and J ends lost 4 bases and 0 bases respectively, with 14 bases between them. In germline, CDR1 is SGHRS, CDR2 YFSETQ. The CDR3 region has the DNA TGCGCCAGCAGCGTAGGGACACCTCTCTCCTACGAGCAGTACGTC. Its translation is CASSVGTPLSYEQYV.

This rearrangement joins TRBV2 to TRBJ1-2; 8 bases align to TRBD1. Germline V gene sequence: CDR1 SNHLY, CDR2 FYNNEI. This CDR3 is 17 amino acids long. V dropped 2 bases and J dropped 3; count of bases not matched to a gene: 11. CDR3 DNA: TGTGCCAGCAGTGAAAGGACCGGGACAGGTCCATACTATGGCTACACCTTC. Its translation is CASSERTGTGPYYGYTF.

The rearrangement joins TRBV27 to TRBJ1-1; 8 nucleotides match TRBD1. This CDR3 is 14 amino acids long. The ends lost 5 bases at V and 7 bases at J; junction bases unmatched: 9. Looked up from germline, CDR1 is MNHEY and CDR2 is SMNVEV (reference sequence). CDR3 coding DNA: TGTGCCAGCAGTGTCAGCGGGACAGGCTATGAAGCTTTCTTT. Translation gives CASSVSGTGYEAFF.

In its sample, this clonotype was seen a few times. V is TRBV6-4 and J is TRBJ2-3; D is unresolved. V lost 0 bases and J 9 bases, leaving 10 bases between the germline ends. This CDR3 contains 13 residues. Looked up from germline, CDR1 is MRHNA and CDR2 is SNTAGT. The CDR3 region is CASSDSKGRTQYF. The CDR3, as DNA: TGTGCCAGCAGTGACTCGAAGGGCAGAACGCAGTATTTT.

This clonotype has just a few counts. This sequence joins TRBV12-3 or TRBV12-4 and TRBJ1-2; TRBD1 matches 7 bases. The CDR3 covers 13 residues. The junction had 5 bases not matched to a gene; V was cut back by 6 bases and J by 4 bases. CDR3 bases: TGTGCCAGCAGCCTACAGGGGTTCTATGGCTACACCTTC. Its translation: CASSLQGFYGYTF.

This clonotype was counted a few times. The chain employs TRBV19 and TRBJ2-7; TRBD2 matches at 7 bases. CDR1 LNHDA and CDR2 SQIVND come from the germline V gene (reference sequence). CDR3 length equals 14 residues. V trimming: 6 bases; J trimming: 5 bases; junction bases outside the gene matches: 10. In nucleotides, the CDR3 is TGTGCCAGTAGCCTATCCGGGACTATCCACGAGCAGTACTTC. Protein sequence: CASSLSGTIHEQYF.

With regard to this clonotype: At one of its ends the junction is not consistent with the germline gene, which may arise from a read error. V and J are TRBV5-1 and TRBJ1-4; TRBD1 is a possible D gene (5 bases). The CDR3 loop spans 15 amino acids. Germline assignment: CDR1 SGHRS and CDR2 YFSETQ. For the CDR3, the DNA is TGTGCCAGCAGCTTGGATTCGCTGAAGGGGGAAAAACTGTTTTTT. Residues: CASSLDSLKGEKLFF.

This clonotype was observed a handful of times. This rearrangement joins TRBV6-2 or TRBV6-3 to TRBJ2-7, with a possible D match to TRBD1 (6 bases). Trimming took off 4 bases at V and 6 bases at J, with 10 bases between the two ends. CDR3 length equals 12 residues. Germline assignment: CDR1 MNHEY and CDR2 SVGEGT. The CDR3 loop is CASSFSGVEQYV. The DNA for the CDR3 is TGTGCCAGCAGTTTCTCAGGGGTCGAGCAGTACGTC.

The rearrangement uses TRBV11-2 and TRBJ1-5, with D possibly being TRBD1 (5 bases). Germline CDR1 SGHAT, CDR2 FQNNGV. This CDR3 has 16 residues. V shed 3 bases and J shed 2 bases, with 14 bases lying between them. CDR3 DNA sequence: TGTGCCAGCAGCTTCTGTGGGGGGATGGGCAATCAGCCCCAGCATTTT. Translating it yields CASSFCGGMGNQPQHF. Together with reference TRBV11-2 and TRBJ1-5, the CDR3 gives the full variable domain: EAGVAQSPRYKIIEKRQSVAFWCNPISGHATLYWYQQILGQGPKLLIQFQNNGVVDDSQLPKDRFSAERLKGVDSTLKIQPAKLEDSAVYLCASSFCGGMGNQPQHFGDGTRLSIL.

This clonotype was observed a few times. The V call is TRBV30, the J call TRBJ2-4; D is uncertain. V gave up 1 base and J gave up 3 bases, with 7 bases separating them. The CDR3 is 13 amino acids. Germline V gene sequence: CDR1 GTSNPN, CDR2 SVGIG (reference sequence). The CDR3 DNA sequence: TGTGCCTGGAGTGATCCGGACAAAAACATTCAGTACTTC. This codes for CAWSDPDKNIQYF.

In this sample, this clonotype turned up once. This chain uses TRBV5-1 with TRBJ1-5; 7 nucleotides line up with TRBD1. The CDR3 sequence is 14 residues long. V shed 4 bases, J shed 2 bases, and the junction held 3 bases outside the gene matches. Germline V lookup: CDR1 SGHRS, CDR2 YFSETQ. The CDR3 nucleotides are TGCGCCAGCAGCGAACAGGGGCGCAATCAGCCCCAGCATTTT. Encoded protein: CASSEQGRNQPQHF. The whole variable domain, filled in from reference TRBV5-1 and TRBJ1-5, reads KAGVTQTPRYLIKTRGQQVTLSCSPISGHRSVSWYQQTPGQGLQFLFEYFSETQRNKGNFPGRFSGRQFSNSRSEMNVSTLELGDSALYLCASSEQGRNQPQHFGDGTRLSIL.

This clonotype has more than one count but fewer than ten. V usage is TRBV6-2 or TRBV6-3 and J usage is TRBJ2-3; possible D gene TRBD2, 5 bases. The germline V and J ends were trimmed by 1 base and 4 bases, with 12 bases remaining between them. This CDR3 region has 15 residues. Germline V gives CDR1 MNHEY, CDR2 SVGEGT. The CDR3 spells CASSYFTGLADTQYF. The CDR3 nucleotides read TGTGCCAGCAGTTACTTCACCGGACTGGCAGATACGCAGTATTTT.